This T cell receptor beta chain was recovered during a study of T-cell reconstitution after alpha-beta-depleted transplantation in children. V dropped 3 bases and J dropped 5; count of bases not matched to a gene: 6. The germline V gene has CDR1 SQVTM and CDR2 ANQGSEA. The CDR3 contains 14 residues. A few counts support this clonotype. Unique molecular identifiers were incorporated into the prepared TCRbeta library. TCRdb processed the PCR reads anew with MiXCR; each CDR3 protein has one entry. The repertoire holds about 350,000 distinct CDR3 sequences, with around 15% as singletons. This material consisted of PBMCs, mostly from graft donor cells, taken 360 days after TCRalphabeta/CD19-depleted stem cell transplant. The chain employs TRBV29-1 and TRBJ2-2; 7 bases match TRBD1. The receptor's source is a male patient aged 2 to 10 who had a stem cell transplant for acute lymphoblastic leukemia, so the T cells may come from the graft donor. The CDR3 loop reads CSVDLGTVTGELFF. The CDR3 DNA sequence: TGCAGCGTTGACCTTGGGACAGTGACCGGGGAGCTGTTTTTT.